One and the same sample provided the 26 T cell receptor beta chains below, sequenced in a study of cytomegalovirus exposure and HLA in healthy donors. Only in-frame clones appear in the TCRdb table, and some are missing; sequencing was by immunoSEQ multiplex PCR. The sample lists 97,000 or so clones, roughly 85% occurring once. Sequenced input: PBMCs. All receptors derive from a woman between 25 and 40 years old in good health and CMV-seronegative.

In nucleotides, the CDR3 is TGTGCCAGCAGCTTAGATCGAAGAGGAGCCCTCGAGGCTTTCTTT. Translated, it gives CASSLDRRGALEAFF. J is TRBJ1-1 and V is TRBV11-2; D is ambiguous. V gave up 0 bases and J gave up 11 bases, with 19 bases separating them. Per the germline V gene, CDR1 is SGHAT and CDR2 is FQNNGV. This CDR3 has 15 amino acids.

The chain links TRBV5-6 to TRBJ1-2, with 7 bases that match TRBD1. The CDR3 length is 13 residues. V lost 2 bases, J lost 5 bases, and 3 bases stayed unmatched. CDR1 and CDR2 from the germline V gene are SGHDT and YYEEEE. CDR3 amino acids: CASSLDRAYGYTF. The CDR3 nucleotides are TGTGCCAGCAGCTTAGACAGGGCATATGGCTACACCTTC.

This clone was seen once. V usage is TRBV12-5 and J usage is TRBJ1-2; TRBD1 matches at 7 bases. Germline CDR1 and CDR2: LGHNT and FRNRAP. V trimming: 0 bases; J trimming: 0 bases; junction bases outside the gene matches: 4. The CDR3 runs to 16 residues. CDR3 nucleotides: TGTGCTAGTGGTTTGGTAACGACAGGGACTAACTATGGCTACACCTTC. As protein: CASGLVTTGTNYGYTF. Full variable domain (missing parts from reference TRBV12-5 and TRBJ1-2): DARVTQTPRHKVTEMGQEVTMRCQPILGHNTVFWYRQTMMQGLELLAYFRNRAPLDDSGMPKDRFSAEMPDATLATLKIQPSEPRDSAVYFCASGLVTTGTNYGYTFGSGTRLTVV.

The V call is TRBV5-1, the J call TRBJ1-2; D is possibly TRBD1 (6 bases). The CDR3 contains 15 residues. With 0 bases removed from V and 4 bases from J, the gap between germline ends came to 13 bases. Germline V gene data show CDR1 as SGHRS and CDR2 as YFSETQ. The CDR3 coding sequence is TGCGCCAGCAGCTTGGTTGAGACAGGCCCCTATGGCTACACCTTC. Translating it yields CASSLVETGPYGYTF.

This clone was found a few times. The chain employs TRBV29-1 and TRBJ1-2; 12 nucleotides match TRBD1. Germline-derived CDR1 and CDR2 are SQVTM and ANQGSEA. This CDR3 region has 16 residues. With 3 bases clipped from V and 2 bases from J, the junction kept 7 bases outside the gene matches. The CDR3: CSVDPGQGAFNYGYTF. CDR3 in DNA: TGCAGCGTTGACCCGGGACAGGGGGCGTTCAACTATGGCTACACCTTC.

This chain connects TRBV19 to TRBJ2-7, with D possibly matching TRBD1 (6 bases). This CDR3 comprises 16 residues. Trimming shortened V by 4 bases and J by 6 bases, and 22 bases separated the two germline ends. CDR1 LNHDA and CDR2 SQIVND come from the germline V gene (reference sequence). The CDR3 DNA follows: TGTGCCAGTAGTACGGTAGCAAAAACCCAAGGGGGCGAGCAGTACTTC. Translation gives CASSTVAKTQGGEQYF. Full variable domain (remainder filled in from reference TRBV19 and TRBJ2-7): DGGITQSPKYLFRKEGQNVTLSCEQNLNHDAMYWYRQDPGQGLRLIYYSQIVNDFQKGDIAEGYSVSREKKESFPLTVTSAQKNPTAFYLCASSTVAKTQGGEQYFGPGTRLTVT.

The chain links TRBV7-8 to TRBJ1-1, with D unresolved. Germline V gives CDR1 SGHVS, CDR2 FQNEAQ. Trimming stripped 0 bases from V and 7 bases from J, with 12 bases between. CDR3 length equals 14 residues. CDR3 nucleotides: TGTGCCAGCAGCTTAGCGGCAGCCTCTAGTGAAGCTTTCTTT. Protein product: CASSLAAASSEAFF. The full variable domain, with the rest looked up from reference TRBV7-8 and TRBJ1-1, is GAGVSQSPRYKVAKRGQDVALRCDPISGHVSLFWYQQALGQGPEFLTYFQNEAQLDKSGLPSDRFFAERPEGSVSTLKIQRTQQEDSAVYLCASSLAAASSEAFFGQGTRLTVV.

The chain recombines TRBV4-1 with TRBJ2-3, with 9 positions matching TRBD2. The CDR3 is made up of 19 amino acids. Germline loops: CDR1 MGHRA, CDR2 YSYEKL. V lost 4 bases, J lost 0 bases, and 14 bases stayed unmatched. The CDR3 DNA sequence: TGCGCCAGCAGCCTTTCGGGACTAGCCCTACGATCTAGCACAGATACGCAGTATTTT. Translation: CASSLSGLALRSSTDTQYF.

The chain joins TRBV7-2 to TRBJ1-4, with D perhaps TRBD1 (5 bases). The CDR3 sequence is 17 residues long. The V and J ends lost 1 base and 3 bases respectively, with 15 bases between them. CDR1 is SGHTA and CDR2 is FQGNSA in the germline V gene. The CDR3 sequence: CASSLGFGAGANEKLFF. CDR3 bases: TGTGCCAGCAGCTTAGGGTTTGGGGCGGGAGCTAATGAAAAACTGTTTTTT.

The chain couples TRBV19 to TRBJ1-5; 8 bases fit TRBD1. V lost 5 bases and J lost 11; bases outside the gene matches: 17. CDR1 LNHDA and CDR2 SQIVND come from the germline V gene (reference sequence). This CDR3 spans 16 amino acids. The CDR3 here is CASSPRQGPLELAQHF. DNA for the CDR3: TGTGCCAGTAGTCCCCGACAGGGGCCCTTAGAGTTGGCCCAGCATTTT.

CDR3 in amino acids: CASSDRQAVYQPQHF. CDR3 sequence (DNA): TGTGCCAGCTCAGATCGACAGGCAGTTTATCAGCCCCAGCATTTT. This chain links TRBV18 with TRBJ1-5; a weak D match, TRBD1 (6 bases). The germline V gene encodes CDR1 KGHSH and CDR2 LQKENI. Trimming took off 5 bases at V and 5 bases at J, with 16 bases between the two ends. This CDR3 spans 15 amino acids.

The chain is built from TRBV29-1 and TRBJ2-1; 12 bases agree with TRBD1. This CDR3 has 12 residues. V shed 7 bases, J shed 9 bases, and the junction held 4 bases outside the gene matches. Germline CDR1 SQVTM, CDR2 ANQGSEA. For the CDR3, the DNA is TGCAGCGCGGGACAGGGGGCAGGTGAGCAGTTCTTC. It specifies CSAGQGAGEQFF.

This chain uses TRBV18 with TRBJ1-2, with no clear D. Deletions cut 0 bases from V and 2 bases from J, with 16 bases between. Germline V gene data show CDR1 as KGHSH and CDR2 as LQKENI. CDR3 size: 17 residues. CDR3 sequence (DNA): TGTGCCAGCTCACCACCAGGAGAGGGCCATTTAAACTATGGCTACACCTTC. Its protein is CASSPPGEGHLNYGYTF.

The V gene is TRBV29-1, the J gene TRBJ1-1, with D perhaps TRBD1 (5 bases). The CDR3 contains 13 residues. The V and J ends lost 3 bases and 4 bases respectively, with 12 bases between them. In germline, CDR1 is SQVTM, CDR2 ANQGSEA. CDR3 region: CSVDQGASTEAFF. CDR3 DNA: TGCAGCGTTGATCAGGGTGCTTCCACTGAAGCTTTCTTT.

The V and J genes are TRBV6-1 and TRBJ2-7; TRBD2 agrees at 10 bases. The CDR3 has 15 amino acids. Germline CDR1 reads MNHNS; CDR2 reads SASEGT. V was clipped by 4 bases and J by 4 bases; unmatched bases: 7. CDR3 DNA sequence: TGTGCCAGCAGTGCCCCTAGCGGGAGATCGTACGAGCAGTACTTC. This translates into CASSAPSGRSYEQYF.

The CDR3, as DNA: TGTGCCAGCAGTCTAAGCTCTGGCTACACCTTC. As protein: CASSLSSGYTF. This chain links TRBV25-1 with TRBJ1-2; D is unresolved. V was shortened by 5 bases and J by 7 bases, with 8 bases between the two germline ends. The CDR3 is 11 amino acids. Germline CDR1 and CDR2: MGHDK and SYGVNS.

There are a few counts of this clone. J is TRBJ2-7 and V is TRBV27; 7 bases match TRBD1. CDR3 length: 16 residues. CDR1 and CDR2 from the germline V gene are MNHEY and SMNVEV (reference sequence). J lost 0 bases, V lost 5 bases, and 10 bases had no gene match. CDR3 in DNA: TGTGCCAGCAGTGCTCTATACAGGGGACGCTCCTACGAGCAGTACTTC. It encodes CASSALYRGRSYEQYF.

This rearrangement joins TRBV5-8 to TRBJ1-5; D uncertain. V was trimmed by 5 bases and J by 8 bases, leaving 17 bases between them. The CDR3 sequence is 14 residues long. The germline CDR1 and CDR2 sequences are SGHTS and YDEGEE. CDR3 sequence (DNA): TGTGCCAGCAGTTCGGGGTTGCCTTGGAAGCCCCAGCATTTT. Encoded protein: CASSSGLPWKPQHF.

J is TRBJ2-7 and V is TRBV4-1; unclear D gene. From germline, CDR1 is MGHRA and CDR2 YSYEKL. V lost 0 bases and J 6 bases, leaving 21 bases between the germline ends. This CDR3 contains 17 residues. For the CDR3, the DNA is TGCGCCAGCAGCCAAGATCCCCACCCCCTGCGGTATGGCGAGCAGTACTTC. It specifies CASSQDPHPLRYGEQYF.

The chain has TRBV9 and TRBJ1-4, with D hard to call. Germline lookup yields CDR1 SGDLS and CDR2 YYNGEE. The CDR3 covers 15 residues. The ends were cut back, 2 bases at V and 0 bases at J, with 8 bases in the middle. CDR3: CASSVSLSTNEKLFF. In DNA form, the CDR3 reads TGTGCCAGCAGCGTGTCTCTTTCAACTAATGAAAAACTGTTTTTT.

This clone came up once. The chain links TRBV18 to TRBJ1-1; 9 bases fit TRBD1. Germline CDR1 reads KGHSH; CDR2 reads LQKENI. The V gene end was trimmed by 3 bases and the J gene end by 4 bases; junction bases not matched to a gene: 6. The CDR3 sequence is 15 residues long. The CDR3 coding sequence is TGTGCCAGCTCACCCCGGGACAGGGTTTTCACTGAAGCTTTCTTT. This codes for CASSPRDRVFTEAFF.

This clone has only one observation. J is TRBJ1-2 and V is TRBV28; 8 bases are shared with TRBD1. CDR1 and CDR2 from the germline V gene are MDHEN and SYDVKM. J was trimmed by 3 bases and V by 2 bases; bases with no gene match: 14. This CDR3 is 18 amino acids long. CDR3 region: CASSLRFRGRFNDYGYTF. DNA for the CDR3: TGTGCCAGCAGTTTAAGGTTCAGGGGGCGCTTTAATGACTATGGCTACACCTTC.

The chain uses TRBV18 and TRBJ2-7, with D possibly matching TRBD1 (5 bases). V lost 0 bases and J 4 bases, leaving 16 bases between the germline ends. CDR1 is KGHSH and CDR2 is LQKENI in the germline V gene. CDR3 length: 16 amino acids. The CDR3 DNA reads as TGTGCCAGCTCACCACCAACTGGACAAGGTCGGTACGAGCAGTACTTC. Protein: CASSPPTGQGRYEQYF.

The CDR3 sequence: CASSPRVSYEQYF. For the CDR3, the DNA is TGTGCCAGCAGTCCCCGGGTCTCCTACGAGCAGTACTTC. The chain combines TRBV25-1 with TRBJ2-7; D ambiguous. CDR3 length: 13 amino acids. V shed 5 bases and J shed 0 bases, with 8 bases lying between them. Germline CDR1 is MGHDK and CDR2 is SYGVNS.

In regard to this clone: One junction end disagrees with the germline gene, perhaps due to a read error. The J gene is TRBJ2-1, the V gene TRBV7-7; D is unresolved. In germline, CDR1 is SSHAT, CDR2 FNYEAQ (reference sequence). There are 14 residues in the CDR3. The CDR3 reads CASSPNQQRGEQFF. As DNA, the CDR3 is TGTGCTAGCAGCCCGAACCAACAAAGAGGTGAGCAGTTCTTC.

This clone has only one observation. The V call is TRBV9, the J call TRBJ2-3; 10 bases map to TRBD2. J lost 4 bases, V lost 0 bases, and 2 bases had no gene match. The CDR3 spans 15 residues. Germline CDR1 and CDR2: SGDLS and YYNGEE. The CDR3 loop reads CASSVALAGADTQYF. CDR3 nucleotide sequence: TGTGCCAGCAGCGTAGCCCTAGCGGGGGCAGATACGCAGTATTTT. The variable domain in full, completed from reference TRBV9 and TRBJ2-3, reads DSGVTQTPKHLITATGQRVTLRCSPRSGDLSVYWYQQSLDQGLQFLIQYYNGEERAKGNILERFSAQQFPDLHSELNLSSLELGDSALYFCASSVALAGADTQYFGPGTRLTVL.